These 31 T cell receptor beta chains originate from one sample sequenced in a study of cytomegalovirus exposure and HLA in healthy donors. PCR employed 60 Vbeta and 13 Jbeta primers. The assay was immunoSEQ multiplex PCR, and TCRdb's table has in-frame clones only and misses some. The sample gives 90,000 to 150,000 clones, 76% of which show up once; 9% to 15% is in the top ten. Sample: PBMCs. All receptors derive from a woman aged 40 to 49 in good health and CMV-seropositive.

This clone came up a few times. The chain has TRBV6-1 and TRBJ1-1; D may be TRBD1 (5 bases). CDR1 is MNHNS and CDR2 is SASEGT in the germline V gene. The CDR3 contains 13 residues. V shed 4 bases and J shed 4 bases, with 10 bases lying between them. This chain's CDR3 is CASSVTAGTEAFF. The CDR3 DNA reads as TGTGCCAGCAGTGTGACAGCGGGCACTGAAGCTTTCTTT.

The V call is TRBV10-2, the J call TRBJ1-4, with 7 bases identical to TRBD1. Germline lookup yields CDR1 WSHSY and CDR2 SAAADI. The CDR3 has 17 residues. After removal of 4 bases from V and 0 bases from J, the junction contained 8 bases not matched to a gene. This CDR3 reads CASSARTGFATNEKLFF. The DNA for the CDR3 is TGCGCCAGCAGTGCCCGGACAGGATTTGCAACTAATGAAAAACTGTTTTTT.

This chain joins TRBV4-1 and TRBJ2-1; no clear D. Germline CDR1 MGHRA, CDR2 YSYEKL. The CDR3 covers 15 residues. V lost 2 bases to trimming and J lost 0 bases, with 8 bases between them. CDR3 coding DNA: TGCGCCAGCAGCCAATTAATCGTCTCCTACAATGAGCAGTTCTTC. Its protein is CASSQLIVSYNEQFF.

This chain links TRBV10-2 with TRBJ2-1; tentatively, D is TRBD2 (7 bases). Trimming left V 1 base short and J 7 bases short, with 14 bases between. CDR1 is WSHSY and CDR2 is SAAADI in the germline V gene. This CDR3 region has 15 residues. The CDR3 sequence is CASSELGGASNEQFF. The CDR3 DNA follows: TGCGCCAGCAGTGAGTTGGGGGGGGCCAGTAATGAGCAGTTCTTC.

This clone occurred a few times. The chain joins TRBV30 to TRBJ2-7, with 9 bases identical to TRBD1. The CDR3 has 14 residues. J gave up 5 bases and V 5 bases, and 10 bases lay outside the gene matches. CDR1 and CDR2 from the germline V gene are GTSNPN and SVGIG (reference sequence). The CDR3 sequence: CAWSPGQGPNEQYF. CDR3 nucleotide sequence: TGTGCCTGGTCCCCGGGACAGGGCCCCAACGAGCAGTACTTC.

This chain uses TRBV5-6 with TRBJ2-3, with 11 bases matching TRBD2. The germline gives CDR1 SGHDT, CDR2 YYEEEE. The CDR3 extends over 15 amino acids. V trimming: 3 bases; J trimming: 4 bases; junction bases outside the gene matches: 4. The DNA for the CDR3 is TGTGCCAGCAGCTCGCGGACTAGCGGGCCAGATACGCAGTATTTT. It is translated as CASSSRTSGPDTQYF.

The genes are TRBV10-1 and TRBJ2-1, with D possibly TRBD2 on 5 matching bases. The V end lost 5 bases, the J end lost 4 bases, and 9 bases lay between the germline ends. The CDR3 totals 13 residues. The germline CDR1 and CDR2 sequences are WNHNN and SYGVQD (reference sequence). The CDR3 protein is CASSTGLYNEQFF. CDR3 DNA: TGCGCCAGCAGTACTGGACTGTACAATGAGCAGTTCTTC.

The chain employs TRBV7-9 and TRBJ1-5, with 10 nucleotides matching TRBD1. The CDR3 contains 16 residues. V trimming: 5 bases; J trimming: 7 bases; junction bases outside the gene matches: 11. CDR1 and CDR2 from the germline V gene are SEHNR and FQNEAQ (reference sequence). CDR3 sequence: CASSHSAGTGDQPQHF. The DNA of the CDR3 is TGTGCCAGCAGCCATTCGGCCGGGACAGGGGACCAGCCCCAGCATTTT.

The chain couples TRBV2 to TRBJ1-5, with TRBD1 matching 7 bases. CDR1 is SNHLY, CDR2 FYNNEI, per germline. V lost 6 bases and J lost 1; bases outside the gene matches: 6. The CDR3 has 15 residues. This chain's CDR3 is CASSQQTGSNQPQHF. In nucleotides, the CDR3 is TGTGCCAGCAGCCAACAGACAGGGAGCAATCAGCCCCAGCATTTT.

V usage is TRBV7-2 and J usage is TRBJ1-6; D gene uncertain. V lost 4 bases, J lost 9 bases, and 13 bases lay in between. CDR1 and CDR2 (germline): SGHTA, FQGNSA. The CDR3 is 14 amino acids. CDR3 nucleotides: TGTGCCAGCAGCTCCGCCCGGAGCATTTCACCCCTCCACTTT. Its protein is CASSSARSISPLHF. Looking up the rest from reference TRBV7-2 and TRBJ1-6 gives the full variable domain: GAGVSQSPSNKVTEKGKDVELRCDPISGHTALYWYRQSLGQGLEFLIYFQGNSAPDKSGLPSDRFSAERTGGSVSTLTIQRTQQEDSAVYLCASSSARSISPLHFGNGTRLTVT.

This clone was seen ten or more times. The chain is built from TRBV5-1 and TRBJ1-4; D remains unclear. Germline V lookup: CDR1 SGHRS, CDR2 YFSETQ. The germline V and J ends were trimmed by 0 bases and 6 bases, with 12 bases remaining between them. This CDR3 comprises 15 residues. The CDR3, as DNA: TGCGCCAGCAGCTTGGAAAATAGCCCCTATGAAAAACTGTTTTTT. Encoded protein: CASSLENSPYEKLFF.

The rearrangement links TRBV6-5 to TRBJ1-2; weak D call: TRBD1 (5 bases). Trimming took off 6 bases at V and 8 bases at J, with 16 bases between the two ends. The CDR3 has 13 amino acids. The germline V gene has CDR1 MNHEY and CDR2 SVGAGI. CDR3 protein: CASSRGEGSGYTF. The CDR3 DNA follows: TGTGCCAGCAGCCGGGGGGAGGGAAGCGGCTACACCTTC.

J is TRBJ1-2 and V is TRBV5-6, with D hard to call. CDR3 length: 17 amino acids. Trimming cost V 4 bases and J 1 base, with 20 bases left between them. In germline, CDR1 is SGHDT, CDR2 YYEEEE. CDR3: CASSPWPDLEFNYGYTF. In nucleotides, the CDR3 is TGTGCCAGCAGCCCCTGGCCCGACTTGGAATTTAACTATGGCTACACCTTC.

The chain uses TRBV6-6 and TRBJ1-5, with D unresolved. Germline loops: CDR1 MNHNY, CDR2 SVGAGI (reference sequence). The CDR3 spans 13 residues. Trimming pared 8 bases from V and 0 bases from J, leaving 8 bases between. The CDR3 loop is CASDNNSNQPQHF. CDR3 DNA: TGTGCCAGCGACAACAATAGCAATCAGCCCCAGCATTTT.

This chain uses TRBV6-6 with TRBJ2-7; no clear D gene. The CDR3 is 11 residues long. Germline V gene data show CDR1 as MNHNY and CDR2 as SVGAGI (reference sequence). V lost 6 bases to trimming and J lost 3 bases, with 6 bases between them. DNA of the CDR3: TGTGCCAGCAGCCCGCGCTACGAGCAGTACTTC. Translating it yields CASSPRYEQYF.

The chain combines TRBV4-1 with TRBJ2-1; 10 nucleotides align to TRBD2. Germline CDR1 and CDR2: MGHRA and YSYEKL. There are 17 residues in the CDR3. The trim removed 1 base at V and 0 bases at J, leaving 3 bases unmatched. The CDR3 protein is CASSQGRTSGSYNEQFF. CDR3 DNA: TGCGCCAGCAGCCAAGGTCGGACTAGCGGCTCCTACAATGAGCAGTTCTTC.

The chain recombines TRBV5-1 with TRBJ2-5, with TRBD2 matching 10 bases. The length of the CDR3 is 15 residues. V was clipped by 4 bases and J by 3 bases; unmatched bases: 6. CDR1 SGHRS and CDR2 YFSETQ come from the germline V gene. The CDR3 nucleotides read TGCGCCAGCAGCGGTAGCGGGGGGCGGGAAGAGACCCAGTACTTC. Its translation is CASSGSGGREETQYF.

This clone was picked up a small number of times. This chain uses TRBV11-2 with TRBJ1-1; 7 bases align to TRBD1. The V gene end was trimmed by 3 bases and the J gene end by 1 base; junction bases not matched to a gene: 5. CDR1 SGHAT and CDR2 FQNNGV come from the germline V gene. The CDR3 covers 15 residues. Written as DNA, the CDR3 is TGTGCCAGCAGCTTTGCAGGGGGGAGGAACACTGAAGCTTTCTTT. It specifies CASSFAGGRNTEAFF.

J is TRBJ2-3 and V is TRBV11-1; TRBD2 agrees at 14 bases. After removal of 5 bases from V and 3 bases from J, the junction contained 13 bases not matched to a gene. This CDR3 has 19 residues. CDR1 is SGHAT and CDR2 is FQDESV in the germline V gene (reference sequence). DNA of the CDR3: TGTGCCAGCAGCGTCACCCGGAGACTAGCGGGGGGGCCAACAGATACGCAGTATTTT. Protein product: CASSVTRRLAGGPTDTQYF.

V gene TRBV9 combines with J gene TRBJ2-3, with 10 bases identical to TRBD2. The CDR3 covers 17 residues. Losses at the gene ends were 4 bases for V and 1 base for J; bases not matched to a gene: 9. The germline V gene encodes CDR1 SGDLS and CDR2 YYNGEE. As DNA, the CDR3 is TGTGCCAGCAGCCCCCAGCGGGGGGGCCGGGGCACAGATACGCAGTATTTT. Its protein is CASSPQRGGRGTDTQYF.

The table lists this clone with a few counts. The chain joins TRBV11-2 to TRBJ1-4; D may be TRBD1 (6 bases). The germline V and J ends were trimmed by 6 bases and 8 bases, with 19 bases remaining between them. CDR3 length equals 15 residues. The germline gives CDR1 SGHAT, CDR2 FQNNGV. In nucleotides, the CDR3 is TGTGCCAGCAGAGACTCAGGGGCTTTTGGCGAAAAACTGTTTTTT. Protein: CASRDSGAFGEKLFF.

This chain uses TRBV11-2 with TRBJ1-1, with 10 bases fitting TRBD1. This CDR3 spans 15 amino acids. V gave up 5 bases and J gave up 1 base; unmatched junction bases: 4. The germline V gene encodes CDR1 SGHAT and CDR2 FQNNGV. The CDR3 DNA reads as TGTGCCAGCAGCGGATGGACAGGGGGGAACACTGAAGCTTTCTTT. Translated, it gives CASSGWTGGNTEAFF.

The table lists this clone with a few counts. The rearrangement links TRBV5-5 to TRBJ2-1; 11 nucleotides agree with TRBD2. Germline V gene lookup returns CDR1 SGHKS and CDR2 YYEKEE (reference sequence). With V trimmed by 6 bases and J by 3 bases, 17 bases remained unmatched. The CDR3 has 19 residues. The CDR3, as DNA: TGTGCCAGCACCTCAAAGCAACTAGCGGGGGCGCCGATCTACAATGAGCAGTTCTTC. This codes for CASTSKQLAGAPIYNEQFF.

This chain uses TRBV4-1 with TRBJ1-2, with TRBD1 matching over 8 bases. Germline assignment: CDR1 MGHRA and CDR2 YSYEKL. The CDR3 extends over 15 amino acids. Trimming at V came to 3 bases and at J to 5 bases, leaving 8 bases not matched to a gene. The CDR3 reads CASSHPDRVEYGYTF. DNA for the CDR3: TGCGCCAGCAGCCACCCGGACAGGGTTGAATATGGCTACACCTTC.

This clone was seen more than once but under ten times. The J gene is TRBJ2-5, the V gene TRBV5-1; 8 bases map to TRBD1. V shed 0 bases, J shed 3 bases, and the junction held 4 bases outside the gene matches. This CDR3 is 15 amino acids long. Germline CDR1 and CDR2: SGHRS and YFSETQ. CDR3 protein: CASSLEGQGKETQYF. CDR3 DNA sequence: TGCGCCAGCAGCTTGGAAGGACAGGGAAAAGAGACCCAGTACTTC. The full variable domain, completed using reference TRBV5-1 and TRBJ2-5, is KAGVTQTPRYLIKTRGQQVTLSCSPISGHRSVSWYQQTPGQGLQFLFEYFSETQRNKGNFPGRFSGRQFSNSRSEMNVSTLELGDSALYLCASSLEGQGKETQYFGPGTRLLVL.

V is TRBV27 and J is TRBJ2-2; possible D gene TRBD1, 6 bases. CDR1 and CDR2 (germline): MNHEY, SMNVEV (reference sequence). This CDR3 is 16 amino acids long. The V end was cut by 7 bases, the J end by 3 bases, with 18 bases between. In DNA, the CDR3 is TGTGCCAGCAATCCCGCAGGGGCCGCACACACCGGGGAGCTGTTTTTT. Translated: CASNPAGAAHTGELFF.

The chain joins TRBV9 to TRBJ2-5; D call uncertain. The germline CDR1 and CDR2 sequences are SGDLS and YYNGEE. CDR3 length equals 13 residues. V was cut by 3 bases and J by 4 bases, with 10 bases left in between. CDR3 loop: CASSAAGRETQYF. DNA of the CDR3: TGTGCCAGCAGCGCCGCCGGTAGAGAGACCCAGTACTTC.

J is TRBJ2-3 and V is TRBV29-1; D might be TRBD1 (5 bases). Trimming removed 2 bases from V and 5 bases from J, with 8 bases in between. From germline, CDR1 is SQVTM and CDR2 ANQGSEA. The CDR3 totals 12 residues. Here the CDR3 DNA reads TGCAGCGTTGAACAGGGAATAGATACGCAGTATTTT. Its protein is CSVEQGIDTQYF.

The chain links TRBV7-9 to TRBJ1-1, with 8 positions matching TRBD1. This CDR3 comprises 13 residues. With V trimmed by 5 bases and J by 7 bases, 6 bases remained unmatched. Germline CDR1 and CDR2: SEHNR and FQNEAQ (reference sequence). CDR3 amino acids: CASSTSGGLEAFF. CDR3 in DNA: TGTGCCAGCAGCACCTCAGGGGGCCTTGAAGCTTTCTTT.

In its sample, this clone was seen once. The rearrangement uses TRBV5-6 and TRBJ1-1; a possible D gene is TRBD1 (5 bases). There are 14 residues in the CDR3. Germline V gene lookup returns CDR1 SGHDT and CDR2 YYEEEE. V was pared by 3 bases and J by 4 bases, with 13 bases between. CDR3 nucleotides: TGTGCCAGCAGCTCGCACAGGTTCGTCACTGAAGCTTTCTTT. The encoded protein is CASSSHRFVTEAFF.

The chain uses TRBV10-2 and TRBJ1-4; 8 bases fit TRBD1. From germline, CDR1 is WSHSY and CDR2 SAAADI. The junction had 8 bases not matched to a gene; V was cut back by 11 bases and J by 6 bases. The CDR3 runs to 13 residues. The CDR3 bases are TGCGCCGGGGACAGGAGGCGGGATGAAAAACTGTTTTTT. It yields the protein CAGDRRRDEKLFF.